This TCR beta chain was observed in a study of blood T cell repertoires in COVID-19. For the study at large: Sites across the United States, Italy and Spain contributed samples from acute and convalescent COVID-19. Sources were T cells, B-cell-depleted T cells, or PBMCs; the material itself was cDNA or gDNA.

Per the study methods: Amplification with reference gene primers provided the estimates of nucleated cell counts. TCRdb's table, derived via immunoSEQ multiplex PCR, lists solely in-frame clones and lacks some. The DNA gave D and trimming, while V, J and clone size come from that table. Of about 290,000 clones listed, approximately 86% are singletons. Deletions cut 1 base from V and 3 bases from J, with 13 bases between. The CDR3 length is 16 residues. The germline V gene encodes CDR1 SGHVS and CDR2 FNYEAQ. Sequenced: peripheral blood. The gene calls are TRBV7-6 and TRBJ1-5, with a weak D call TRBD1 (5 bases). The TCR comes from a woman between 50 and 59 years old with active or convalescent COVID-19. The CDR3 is CASSLVAGPINQPQHF. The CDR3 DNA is TGTGCCAGCAGCTTAGTGGCAGGGCCTATCAATCAGCCCCAGCATTTT.